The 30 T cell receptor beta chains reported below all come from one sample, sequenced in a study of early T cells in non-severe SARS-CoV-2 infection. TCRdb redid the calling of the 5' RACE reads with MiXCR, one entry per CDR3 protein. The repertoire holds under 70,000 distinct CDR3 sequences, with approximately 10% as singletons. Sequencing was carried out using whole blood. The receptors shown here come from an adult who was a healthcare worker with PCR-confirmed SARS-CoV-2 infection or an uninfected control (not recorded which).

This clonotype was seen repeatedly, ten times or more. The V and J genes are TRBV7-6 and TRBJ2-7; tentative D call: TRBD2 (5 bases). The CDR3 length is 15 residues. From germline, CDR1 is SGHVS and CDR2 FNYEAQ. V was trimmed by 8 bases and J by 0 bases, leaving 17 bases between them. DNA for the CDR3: TGTGCCAGCTCGAACAGTTACGAGGGCTCCTACGAGCAGTACTTC. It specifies CASSNSYEGSYEQYF.

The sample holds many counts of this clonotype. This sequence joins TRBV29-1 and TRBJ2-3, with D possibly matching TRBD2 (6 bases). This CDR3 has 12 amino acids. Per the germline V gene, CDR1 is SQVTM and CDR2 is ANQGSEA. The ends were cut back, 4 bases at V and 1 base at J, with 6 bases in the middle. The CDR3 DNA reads TGCAGCGTTGGGGGGGGCACAGATACGCAGTATTTT. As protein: CSVGGGTDTQYF.

The chain's CDR3 is CASSPDTQYF. For the CDR3, the DNA is TGTGCCAGCAGCCCAGATACGCAGTATTTT. This rearrangement joins TRBV7-8 to TRBJ2-3; D not resolved. Deletions cut 5 bases from V and 4 bases from J, with 1 base between. Germline V gene sequence: CDR1 SGHVS, CDR2 FQNEAQ. The length of the CDR3 is 10 residues.

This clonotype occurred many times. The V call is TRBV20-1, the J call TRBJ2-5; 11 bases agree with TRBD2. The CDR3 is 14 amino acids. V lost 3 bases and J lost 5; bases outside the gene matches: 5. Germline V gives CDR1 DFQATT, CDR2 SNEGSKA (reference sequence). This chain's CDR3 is CSASRLAGTETQYF. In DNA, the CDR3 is TGCAGTGCTAGCCGACTAGCGGGAACTGAGACCCAGTACTTC.

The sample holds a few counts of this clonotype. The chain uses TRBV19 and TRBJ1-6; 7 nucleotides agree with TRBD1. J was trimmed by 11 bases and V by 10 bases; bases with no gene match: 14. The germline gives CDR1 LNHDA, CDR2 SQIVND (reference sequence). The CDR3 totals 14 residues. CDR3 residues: CATAGQVGSAPLHF. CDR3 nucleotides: TGTGCCACCGCAGGACAGGTGGGATCTGCACCCCTCCACTTT.

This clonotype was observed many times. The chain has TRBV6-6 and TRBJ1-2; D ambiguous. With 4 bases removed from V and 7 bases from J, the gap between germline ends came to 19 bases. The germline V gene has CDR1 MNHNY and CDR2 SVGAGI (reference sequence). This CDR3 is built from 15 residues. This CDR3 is CASSFYSKGSGGYTF. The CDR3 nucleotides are TGTGCCAGCAGTTTCTACTCCAAGGGATCCGGTGGCTACACCTTC.

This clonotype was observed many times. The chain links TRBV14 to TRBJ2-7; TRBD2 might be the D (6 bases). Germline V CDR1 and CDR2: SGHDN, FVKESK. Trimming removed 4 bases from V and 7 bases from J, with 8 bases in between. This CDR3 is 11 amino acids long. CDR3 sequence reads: CASSPGVEQYF. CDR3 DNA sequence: TGTGCCAGCAGCCCGGGGGTAGAGCAGTACTTC.

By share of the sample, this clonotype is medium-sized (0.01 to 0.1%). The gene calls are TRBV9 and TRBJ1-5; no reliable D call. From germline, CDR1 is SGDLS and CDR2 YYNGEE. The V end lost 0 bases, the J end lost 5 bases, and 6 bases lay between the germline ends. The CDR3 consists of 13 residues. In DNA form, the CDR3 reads TGTGCCAGCAGCGTAGCTCCCCATCAGCCCCAGCATTTT. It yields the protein CASSVAPHQPQHF.

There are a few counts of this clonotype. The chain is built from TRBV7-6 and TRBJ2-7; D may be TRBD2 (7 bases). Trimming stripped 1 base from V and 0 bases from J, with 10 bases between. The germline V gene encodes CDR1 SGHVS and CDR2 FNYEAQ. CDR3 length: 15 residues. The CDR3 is CASSLEGGSSYEQYF. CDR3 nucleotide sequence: TGTGCCAGCAGCTTAGAGGGGGGGAGCTCCTACGAGCAGTACTTC.

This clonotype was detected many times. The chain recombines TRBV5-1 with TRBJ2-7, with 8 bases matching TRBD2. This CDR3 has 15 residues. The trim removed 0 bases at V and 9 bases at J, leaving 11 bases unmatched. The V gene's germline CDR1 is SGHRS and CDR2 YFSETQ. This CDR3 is CASSLAGTREKRQYF. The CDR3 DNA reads TGCGCCAGCAGCTTGGCCGGGACTAGAGAAAAAAGGCAGTACTTC.

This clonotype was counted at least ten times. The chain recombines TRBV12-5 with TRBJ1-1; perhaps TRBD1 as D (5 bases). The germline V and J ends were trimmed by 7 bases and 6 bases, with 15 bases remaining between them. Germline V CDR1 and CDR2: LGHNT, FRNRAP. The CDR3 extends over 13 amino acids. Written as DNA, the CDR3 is TGTGCTAGTGCCTTTTTTGGAGGGGCTGAAGCTTTCTTT. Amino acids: CASAFFGGAEAFF.

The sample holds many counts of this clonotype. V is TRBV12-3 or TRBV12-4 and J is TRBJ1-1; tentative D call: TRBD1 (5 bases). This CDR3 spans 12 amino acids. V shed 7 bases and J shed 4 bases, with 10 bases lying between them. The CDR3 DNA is TGTGCCAGCACCCGACAGAGCACTGAAGCTTTCTTT. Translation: CASTRQSTEAFF.

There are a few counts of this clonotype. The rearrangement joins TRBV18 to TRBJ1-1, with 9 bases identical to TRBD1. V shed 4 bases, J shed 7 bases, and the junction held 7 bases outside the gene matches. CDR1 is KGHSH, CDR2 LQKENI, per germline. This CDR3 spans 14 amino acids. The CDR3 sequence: CASSRDRQGVEAFF. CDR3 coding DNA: TGTGCCAGCTCACGCGATCGACAGGGGGTTGAAGCTTTCTTT.

The CDR3 nucleotides read TGTGCCAGCAGCCAAGTCGGACCACATGGCTACACCTTC. Translation: CASSQVGPHGYTF. J is TRBJ1-2 and V is TRBV3-1; D uncertain. V was shortened by 1 base and J by 6 bases, with 9 bases between the two germline ends. The CDR3 consists of 13 residues. Germline CDR1 and CDR2: LGHDT and YNNKEL (reference sequence).

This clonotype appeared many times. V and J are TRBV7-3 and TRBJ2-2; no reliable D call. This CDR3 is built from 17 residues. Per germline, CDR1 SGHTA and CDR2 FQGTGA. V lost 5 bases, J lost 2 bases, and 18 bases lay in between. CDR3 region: CASSPHSLGYNTGELFF. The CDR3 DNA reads TGTGCCAGCAGCCCACACTCCCTAGGGTACAACACCGGGGAGCTGTTTTTT. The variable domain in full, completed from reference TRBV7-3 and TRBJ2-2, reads GAGVSQTPSNKVTEKGKYVELRCDPISGHTALYWYRQSLGQGPEFLIYFQGTGAADDSGLPNDRFFAVRPEGSVSTLKIQRTERGDSAVYLCASSPHSLGYNTGELFFGEGSRLTVL.

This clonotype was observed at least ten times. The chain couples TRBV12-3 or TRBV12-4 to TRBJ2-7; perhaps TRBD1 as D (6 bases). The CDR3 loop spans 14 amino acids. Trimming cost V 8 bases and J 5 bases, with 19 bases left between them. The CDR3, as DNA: TGTGCCAGCTTAATTGGGGGCATTATCAACGAGCAGTACTTC. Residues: CASLIGGIINEQYF.

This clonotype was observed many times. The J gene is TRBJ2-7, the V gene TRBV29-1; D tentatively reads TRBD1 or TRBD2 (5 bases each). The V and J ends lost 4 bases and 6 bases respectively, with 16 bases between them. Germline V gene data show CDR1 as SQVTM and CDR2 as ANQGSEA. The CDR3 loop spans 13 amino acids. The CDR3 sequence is CSVGGSGNGEQYF. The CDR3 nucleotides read TGCAGCGTTGGGGGGTCTGGGAACGGCGAGCAGTACTTC.

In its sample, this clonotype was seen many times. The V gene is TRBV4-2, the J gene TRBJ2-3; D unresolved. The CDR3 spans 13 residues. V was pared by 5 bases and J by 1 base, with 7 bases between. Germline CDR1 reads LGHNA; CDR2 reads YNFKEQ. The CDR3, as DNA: TGTGCCAGCAGCTACCCAGGCACAGATACGCAGTATTTT. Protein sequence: CASSYPGTDTQYF.

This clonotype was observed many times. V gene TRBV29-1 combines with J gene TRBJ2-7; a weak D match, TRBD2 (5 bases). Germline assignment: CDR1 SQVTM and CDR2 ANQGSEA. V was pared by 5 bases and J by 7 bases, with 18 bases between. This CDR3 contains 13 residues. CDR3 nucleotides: TGCAGCGTTCAACCATCCGGGGTGGGGGAGCAGTACTTC. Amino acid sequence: CSVQPSGVGEQYF.

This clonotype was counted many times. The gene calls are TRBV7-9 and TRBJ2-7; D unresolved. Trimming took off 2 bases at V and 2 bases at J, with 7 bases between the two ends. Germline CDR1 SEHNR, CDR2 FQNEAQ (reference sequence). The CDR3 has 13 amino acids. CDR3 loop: CASSLPGTYEQYF. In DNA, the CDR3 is TGTGCCAGCAGCTTACCAGGCACCTACGAGCAGTACTTC.

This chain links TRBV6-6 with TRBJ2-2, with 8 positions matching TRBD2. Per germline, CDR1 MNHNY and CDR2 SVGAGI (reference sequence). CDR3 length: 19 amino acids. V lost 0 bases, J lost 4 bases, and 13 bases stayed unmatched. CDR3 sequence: CASSYSAAGVFSSTGELFF. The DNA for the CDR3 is TGTGCCAGCAGTTACTCGGCAGCGGGAGTGTTTTCGAGCACCGGGGAGCTGTTTTTT.

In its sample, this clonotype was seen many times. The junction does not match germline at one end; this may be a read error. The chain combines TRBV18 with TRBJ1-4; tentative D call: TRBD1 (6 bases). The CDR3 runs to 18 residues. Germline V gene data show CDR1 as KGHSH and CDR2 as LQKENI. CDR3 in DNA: TGTGCCAGCTCAGACCCCGGACAGCCTTTTACAACTAATGAAAGACTGTTTTTT. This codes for CASSDPGQPFTTNERLFF. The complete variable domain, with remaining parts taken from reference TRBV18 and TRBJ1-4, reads NAGVMQNPRHLVRRRGQEARLRCSPMKGHSHVYWYRQLPEEGLKFMVYLQKENIIDESGMPKERFSAEFPKEGPSILRIQQVVRGDSAAYFCASSDPGQPFTTNERLFFGSGTQLSVL.

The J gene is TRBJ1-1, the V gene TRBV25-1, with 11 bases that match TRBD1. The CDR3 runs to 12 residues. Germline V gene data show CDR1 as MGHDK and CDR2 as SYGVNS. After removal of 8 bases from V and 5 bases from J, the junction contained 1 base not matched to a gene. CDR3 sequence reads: CASGDRGTEAFF. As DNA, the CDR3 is TGTGCCAGCGGGGACAGGGGGACTGAAGCTTTCTTT.

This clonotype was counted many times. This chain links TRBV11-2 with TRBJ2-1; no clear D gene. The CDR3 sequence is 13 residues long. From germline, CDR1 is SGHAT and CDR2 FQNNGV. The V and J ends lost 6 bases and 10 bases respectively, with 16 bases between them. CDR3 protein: CASRQIGRTEQFF. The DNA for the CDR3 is TGTGCCAGCAGGCAAATTGGTCGGACCGAGCAGTTCTTC. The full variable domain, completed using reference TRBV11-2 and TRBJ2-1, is EAGVAQSPRYKIIEKRQSVAFWCNPISGHATLYWYQQILGQGPKLLIQFQNNGVVDDSQLPKDRFSAERLKGVDSTLKIQPAKLEDSAVYLCASRQIGRTEQFFGPGTRLTVL.

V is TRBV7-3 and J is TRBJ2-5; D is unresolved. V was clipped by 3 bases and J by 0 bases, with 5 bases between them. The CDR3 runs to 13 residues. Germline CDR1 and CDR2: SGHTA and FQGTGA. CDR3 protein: CASSFDNQETQYF. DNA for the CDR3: TGTGCCAGCAGCTTCGACAACCAAGAGACCCAGTACTTC.

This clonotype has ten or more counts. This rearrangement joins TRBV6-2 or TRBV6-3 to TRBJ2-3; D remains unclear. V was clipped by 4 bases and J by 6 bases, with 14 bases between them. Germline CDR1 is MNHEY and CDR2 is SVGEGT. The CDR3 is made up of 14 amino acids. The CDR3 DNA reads TGTGCCAGCAGTTTCGGGCAGTCGTGGGATACGCAGTATTTT. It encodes CASSFGQSWDTQYF.

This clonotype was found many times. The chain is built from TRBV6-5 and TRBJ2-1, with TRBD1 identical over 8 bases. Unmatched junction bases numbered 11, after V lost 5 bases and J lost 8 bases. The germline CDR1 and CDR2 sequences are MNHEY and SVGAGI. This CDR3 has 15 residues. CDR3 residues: CASSNEDRAIDEQFF. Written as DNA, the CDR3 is TGTGCCAGCAGTAATGAGGACAGGGCTATCGATGAGCAGTTCTTC.

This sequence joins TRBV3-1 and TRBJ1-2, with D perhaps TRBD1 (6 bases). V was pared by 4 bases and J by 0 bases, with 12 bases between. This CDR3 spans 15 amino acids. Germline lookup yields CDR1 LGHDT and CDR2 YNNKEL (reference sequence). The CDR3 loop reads CASSPRTDPNYGYTF. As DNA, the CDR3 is TGTGCCAGCAGCCCCCGGACAGATCCTAACTATGGCTACACCTTC.

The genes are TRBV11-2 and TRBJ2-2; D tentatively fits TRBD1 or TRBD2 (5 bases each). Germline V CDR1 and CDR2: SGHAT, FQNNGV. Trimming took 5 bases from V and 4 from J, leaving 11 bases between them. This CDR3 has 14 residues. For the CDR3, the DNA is TGTGCCAGCAGCGTAGGGACGGGCACCGGGGAGCTGTTTTTT. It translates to CASSVGTGTGELFF.

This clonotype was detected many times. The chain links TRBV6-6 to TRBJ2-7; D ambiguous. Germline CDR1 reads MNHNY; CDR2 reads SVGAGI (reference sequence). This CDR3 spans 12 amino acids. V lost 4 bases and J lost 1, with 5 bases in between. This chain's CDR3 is CASSSRSYEQYF. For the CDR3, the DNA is TGTGCCAGCAGTTCCAGGTCCTACGAGCAGTACTTC.